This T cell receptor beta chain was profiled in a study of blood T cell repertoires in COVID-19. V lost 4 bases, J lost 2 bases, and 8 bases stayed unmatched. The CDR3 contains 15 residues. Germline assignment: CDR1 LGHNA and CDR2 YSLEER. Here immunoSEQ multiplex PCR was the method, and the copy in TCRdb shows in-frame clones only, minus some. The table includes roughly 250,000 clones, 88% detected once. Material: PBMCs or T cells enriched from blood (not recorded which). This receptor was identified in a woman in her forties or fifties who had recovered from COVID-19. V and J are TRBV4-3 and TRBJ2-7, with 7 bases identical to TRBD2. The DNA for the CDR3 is TGCGCCAGCAGCCCATTGGCTAGCGGAACCTACGAGCAGTACTTC. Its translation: CASSPLASGTYEQYF.